This T cell receptor beta chain was found in a study of cytomegalovirus exposure and HLA in healthy donors. About the study: Caucasian-associated ancestry cluster membership applied to under 85% of approximately 420 genotyped donors. Points from the study as a whole: Whilst most TCR sequences proved rare, a subset of public TCRs occurred across many donors. Reportedly, diagnosis of cytomegalovirus status by the classifier showed high specificity and sensitivity.

Germline V lookup: CDR1 LNHDA, CDR2 SQIVND (reference sequence). The CDR3 has 13 amino acids. Trimming shortened V by 8 bases and J by 3 bases, and 14 bases separated the two germline ends. This clone was picked up a small number of times. What it binds is unknown. The PCR contained 60 Vbeta and 13 Jbeta primers. Sequencing used immunoSEQ multiplex PCR; TCRdb keeps in-frame clones, though not all of them. The table has tens of thousands of clones, approximately 74% seen once. The sample consisted of PBMCs. The receptor was isolated from a woman aged 45-65 years in good health and CMV-seropositive. The rearrangement uses TRBV19 and TRBJ2-7; possibly TRBD1 for D (5 bases). CDR3 sequence reads: CASGKGEVYEQYF. The CDR3 nucleotides are TGTGCCAGTGGGAAAGGGGAAGTCTACGAGCAGTACTTC.